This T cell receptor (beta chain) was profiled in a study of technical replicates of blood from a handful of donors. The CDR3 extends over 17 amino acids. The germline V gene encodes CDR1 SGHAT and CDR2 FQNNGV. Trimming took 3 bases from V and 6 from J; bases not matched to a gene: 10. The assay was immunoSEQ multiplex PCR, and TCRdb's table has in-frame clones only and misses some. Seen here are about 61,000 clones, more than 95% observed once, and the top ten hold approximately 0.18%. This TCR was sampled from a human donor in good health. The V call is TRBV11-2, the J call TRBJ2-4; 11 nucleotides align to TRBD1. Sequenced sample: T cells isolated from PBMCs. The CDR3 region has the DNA TGTGCCAGCAGCTTTACGGTAGGGACAGGGGGAAGAAACATTCAGTACTTC. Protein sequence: CASSFTVGTGGRNIQYF.